The entry below gives a single T cell receptor beta chain sequence along with its context. This CDR3 has 12 residues. CDR1 and CDR2 (germline): LGHDT, YNNKEL (reference sequence). Trimming left V 1 base short and J 5 bases short, with 5 bases between. This specimen comes from a study of blood T cell repertoires in COVID-19. The repertoire was sequenced with immunoSEQ multiplex PCR; TCRdb's copy has only in-frame clones and lacks some. Of about 65,000 clones in the sample, 75% to 85% were seen once. This sequence originates from a man aged 80 or over with acute or convalescent COVID-19. What was sequenced was peripheral blood. The chain carries TRBV3-1 (or the pseudogene TRBV3-2) and TRBJ1-1; D uncertain. The CDR3 loop reads CASSQVGTEAFF. The CDR3 region has the DNA TGTGCCAGCAGCCAAGTCGGGACTGAAGCTTTCTTT.